The T cell receptor beta chain under discussion was sequenced for a study of vaccination and CD4 T cells after COVID-19. As for the study in general: Overlapping spike pools from SARS-CoV-2 and HCoV-NL63, HCoV-OC43 and HCoV-229E served as culture stimuli.

Sequence data for DNA of cultured CD4+ T cells were generated by the Oncomine TCR Beta short-read assay. TCRdb used MiXCR to reprocess the PCR reads, holding one entry per CDR3 protein. The sample carries approximately 13,000 distinct CDR3 sequences, 25% to 30% recorded once. This CDR3 region has 16 residues. Germline-derived CDR1 and CDR2 are SGHRS and YFSETQ. With V trimmed by 4 bases and J by 4 bases, 8 bases remained unmatched. Points from the study as a whole: Data came from relatively few convalescent patients and lacked early post-infection timepoints. Researchers report that 304 of 307 vaccine-specific clones in convalescent patients proved spike mono-reactive.

This clonotype has only a few counts. Its antigen remains unidentified. The treatment: approximately nine-day PBMC culture with coronavirus spike peptide pools or control peptides (ViraFEST assay). The chain employs TRBV5-1 and TRBJ2-3, with 11 bases fitting TRBD1. The TCR comes from a human donor who received a COVID-19 vaccine. Source: CD4+ T cells from blood, cultured in vitro, taken before SARS-CoV-2 vaccination. CDR3 in amino acids: CASSAPGQGAADTQYF. In DNA form, the CDR3 reads TGCGCCAGCAGCGCCCCAGGACAGGGGGCGGCAGATACGCAGTATTTT.